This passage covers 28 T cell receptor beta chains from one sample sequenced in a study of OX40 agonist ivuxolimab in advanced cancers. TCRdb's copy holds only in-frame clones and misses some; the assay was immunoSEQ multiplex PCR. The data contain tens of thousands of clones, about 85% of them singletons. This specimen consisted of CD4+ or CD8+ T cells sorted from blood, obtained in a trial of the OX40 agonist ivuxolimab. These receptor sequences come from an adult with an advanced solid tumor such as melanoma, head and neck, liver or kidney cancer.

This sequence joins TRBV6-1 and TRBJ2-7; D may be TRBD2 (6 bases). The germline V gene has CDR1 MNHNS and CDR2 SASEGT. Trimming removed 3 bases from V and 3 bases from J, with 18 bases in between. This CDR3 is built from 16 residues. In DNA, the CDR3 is TGTGCCAGCAGTGACCGGAGAGGGGCGGGGATCTACGAGCAGTACTTC. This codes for CASSDRRGAGIYEQYF.

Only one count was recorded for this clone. This CDR3 is CASSEMGTPSYNEQFF. DNA for the CDR3: TGTGCCAGCAGTGAAATGGGCACTCCCTCCTACAATGAGCAGTTCTTC. The rearrangement joins TRBV6-1 to TRBJ2-1; D unresolved. Germline V gene data show CDR1 as MNHNS and CDR2 as SASEGT. The CDR3 runs to 16 residues. V dropped 2 bases and J dropped 0 bases, with 11 bases sitting between them.

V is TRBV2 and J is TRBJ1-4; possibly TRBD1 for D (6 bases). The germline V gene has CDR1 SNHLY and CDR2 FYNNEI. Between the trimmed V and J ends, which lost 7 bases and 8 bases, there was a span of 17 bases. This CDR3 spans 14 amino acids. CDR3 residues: CASKIQGEREKLFF. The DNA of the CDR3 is TGTGCCAGCAAAATACAGGGCGAACGGGAAAAACTGTTTTTT.

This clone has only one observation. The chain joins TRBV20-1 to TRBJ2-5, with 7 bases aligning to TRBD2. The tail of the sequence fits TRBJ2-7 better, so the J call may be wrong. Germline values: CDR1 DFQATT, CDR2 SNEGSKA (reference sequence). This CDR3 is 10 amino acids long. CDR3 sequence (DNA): TGCAGTGCCGGGGGGTACGAGCAGTACTTC. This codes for CSAGGYEQYF.

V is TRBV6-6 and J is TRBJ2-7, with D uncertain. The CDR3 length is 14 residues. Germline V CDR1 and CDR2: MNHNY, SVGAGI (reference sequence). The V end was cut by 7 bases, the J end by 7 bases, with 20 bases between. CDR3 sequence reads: CASTLTAPAGEQYF. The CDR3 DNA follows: TGTGCCAGCACCCTAACGGCTCCCGCTGGGGAGCAGTACTTC.

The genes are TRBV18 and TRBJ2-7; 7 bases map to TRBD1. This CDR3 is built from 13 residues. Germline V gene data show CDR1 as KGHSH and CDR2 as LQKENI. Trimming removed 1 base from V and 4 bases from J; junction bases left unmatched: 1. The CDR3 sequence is CASSPQGAYEQYF. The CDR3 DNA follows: TGTGCCAGCTCACCACAGGGGGCTTACGAGCAGTACTTC.

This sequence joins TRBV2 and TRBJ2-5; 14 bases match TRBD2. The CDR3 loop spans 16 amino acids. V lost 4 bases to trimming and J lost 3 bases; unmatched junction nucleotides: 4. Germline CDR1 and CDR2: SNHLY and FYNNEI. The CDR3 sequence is CASSGMGLAGEETQYF. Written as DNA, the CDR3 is TGTGCCAGCAGTGGAATGGGACTAGCGGGAGAAGAGACCCAGTACTTC.

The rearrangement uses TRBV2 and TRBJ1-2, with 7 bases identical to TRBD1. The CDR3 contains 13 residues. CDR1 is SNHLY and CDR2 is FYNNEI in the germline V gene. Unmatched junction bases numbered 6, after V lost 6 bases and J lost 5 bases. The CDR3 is CASRVEGAYGYTF. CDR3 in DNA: TGTGCCAGCAGGGTGGAGGGGGCATATGGCTACACCTTC.

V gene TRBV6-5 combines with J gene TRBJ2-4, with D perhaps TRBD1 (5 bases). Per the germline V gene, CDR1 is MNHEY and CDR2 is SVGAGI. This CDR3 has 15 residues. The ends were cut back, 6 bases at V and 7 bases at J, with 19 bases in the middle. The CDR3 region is CASRQAYSSVNIQYF. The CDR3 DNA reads TGTGCCAGCAGACAGGCCTACTCGTCCGTTAACATTCAGTACTTC.

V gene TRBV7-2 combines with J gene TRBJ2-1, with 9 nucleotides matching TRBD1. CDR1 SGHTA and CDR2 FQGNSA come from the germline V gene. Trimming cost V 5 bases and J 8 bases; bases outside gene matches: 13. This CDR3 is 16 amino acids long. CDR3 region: CASSLTPGTGMHEQFF. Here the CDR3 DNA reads TGTGCCAGCAGCCTGACGCCCGGGACAGGGATGCATGAGCAGTTCTTC.

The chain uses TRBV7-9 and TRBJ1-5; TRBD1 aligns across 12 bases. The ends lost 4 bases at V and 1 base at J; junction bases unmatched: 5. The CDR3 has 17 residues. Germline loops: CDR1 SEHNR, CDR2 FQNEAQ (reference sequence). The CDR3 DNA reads TGTGCCAGCAGCTCGGGACAGGGGGCCAGGAGCAATCAGCCCCAGCATTTT. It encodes CASSSGQGARSNQPQHF.

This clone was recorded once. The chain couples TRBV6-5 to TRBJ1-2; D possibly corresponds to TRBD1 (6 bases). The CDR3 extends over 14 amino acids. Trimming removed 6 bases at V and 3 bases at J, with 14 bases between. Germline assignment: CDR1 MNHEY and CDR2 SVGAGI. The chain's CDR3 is CASSPFGGHYGYTF. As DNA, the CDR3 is TGTGCCAGCAGCCCCTTTGGGGGGCACTATGGCTACACCTTC.

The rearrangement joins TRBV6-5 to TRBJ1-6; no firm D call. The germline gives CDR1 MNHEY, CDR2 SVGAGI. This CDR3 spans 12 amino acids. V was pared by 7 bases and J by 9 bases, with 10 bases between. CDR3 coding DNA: TGTGCCAGCAAGTCGATAAGTTCACCCCTCCACTTT. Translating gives CASKSISSPLHF.

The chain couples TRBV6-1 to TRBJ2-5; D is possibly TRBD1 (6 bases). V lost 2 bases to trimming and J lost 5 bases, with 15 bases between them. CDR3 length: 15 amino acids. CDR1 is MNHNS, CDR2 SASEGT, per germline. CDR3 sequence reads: CASSETLTGLETQYF. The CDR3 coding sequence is TGTGCCAGCAGTGAAACTCTAACAGGGCTGGAGACCCAGTACTTC.

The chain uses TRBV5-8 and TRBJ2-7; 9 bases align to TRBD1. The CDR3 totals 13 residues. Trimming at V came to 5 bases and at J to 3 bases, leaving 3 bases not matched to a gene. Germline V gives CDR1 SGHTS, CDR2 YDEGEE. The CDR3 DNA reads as TGTGCCAGCAGGACAGGGGGGAACTACGAGCAGTACTTC. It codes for CASRTGGNYEQYF.

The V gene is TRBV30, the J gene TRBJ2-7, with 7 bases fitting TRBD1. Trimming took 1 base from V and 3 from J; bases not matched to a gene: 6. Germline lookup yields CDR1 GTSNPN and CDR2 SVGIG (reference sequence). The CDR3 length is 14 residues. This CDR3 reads CAWSGGSGGYEQYF. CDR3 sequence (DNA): TGTGCCTGGAGTGGCGGCTCAGGGGGCTACGAGCAGTACTTC.

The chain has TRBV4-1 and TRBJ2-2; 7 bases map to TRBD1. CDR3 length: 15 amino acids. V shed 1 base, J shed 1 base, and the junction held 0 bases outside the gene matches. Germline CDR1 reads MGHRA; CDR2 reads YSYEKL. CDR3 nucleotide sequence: TGCGCCAGCAGCCAAGGGGACAGGAACACCGGGGAGCTGTTTTTT. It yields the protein CASSQGDRNTGELFF.

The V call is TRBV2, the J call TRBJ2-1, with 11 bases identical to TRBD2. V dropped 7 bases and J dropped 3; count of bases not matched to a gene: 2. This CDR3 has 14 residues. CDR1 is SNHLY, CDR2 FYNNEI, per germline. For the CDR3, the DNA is TGTGCCAGCACCGGGACTAGCGGCTACAATGAGCAGTTCTTC. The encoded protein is CASTGTSGYNEQFF.

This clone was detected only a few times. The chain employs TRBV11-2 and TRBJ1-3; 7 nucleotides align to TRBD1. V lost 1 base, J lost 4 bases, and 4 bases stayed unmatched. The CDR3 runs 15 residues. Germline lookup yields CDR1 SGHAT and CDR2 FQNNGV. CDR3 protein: CASSLGGTAGNTIYF. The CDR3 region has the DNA TGTGCCAGCAGCTTAGGGGGGACAGCAGGAAACACCATATATTTT.

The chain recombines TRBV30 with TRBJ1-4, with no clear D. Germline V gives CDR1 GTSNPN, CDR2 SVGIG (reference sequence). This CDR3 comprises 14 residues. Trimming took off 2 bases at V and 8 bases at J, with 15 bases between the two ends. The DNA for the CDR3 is TGTGCCTGGAGTCCGCGACTGGGATCGGAAAAACTGTTTTTT. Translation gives CAWSPRLGSEKLFF.

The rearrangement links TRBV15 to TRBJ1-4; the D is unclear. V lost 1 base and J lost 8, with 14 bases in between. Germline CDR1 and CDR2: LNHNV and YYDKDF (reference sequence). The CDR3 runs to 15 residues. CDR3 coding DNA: TGTGCCACCAGCAGAGGTGTAGGGCAAGGGGAAAAACTGTTTTTT. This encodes CATSRGVGQGEKLFF.

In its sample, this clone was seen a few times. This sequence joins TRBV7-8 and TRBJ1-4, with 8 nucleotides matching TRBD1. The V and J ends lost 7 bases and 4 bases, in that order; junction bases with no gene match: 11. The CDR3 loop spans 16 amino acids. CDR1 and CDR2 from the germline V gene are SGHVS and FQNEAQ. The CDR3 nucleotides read TGTGCCAGCACCTCGGACAGGGCACCTTTTAATGAAAAACTGTTTTTT. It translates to CASTSDRAPFNEKLFF.

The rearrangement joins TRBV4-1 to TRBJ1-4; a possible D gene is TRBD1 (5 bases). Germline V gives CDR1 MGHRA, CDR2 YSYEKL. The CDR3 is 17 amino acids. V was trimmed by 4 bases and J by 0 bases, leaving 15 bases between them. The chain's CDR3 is CASSRHGTVTTNEKLFF. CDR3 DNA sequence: TGCGCCAGCAGCCGACATGGGACGGTTACAACTAATGAAAAACTGTTTTTT.

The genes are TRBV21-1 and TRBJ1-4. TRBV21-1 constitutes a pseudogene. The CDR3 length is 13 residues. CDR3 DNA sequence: TGTGCCAGCAGCAGGCAGCAGAATGAAAAACTGTTTTTT. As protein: CASSRQQNEKLFF.

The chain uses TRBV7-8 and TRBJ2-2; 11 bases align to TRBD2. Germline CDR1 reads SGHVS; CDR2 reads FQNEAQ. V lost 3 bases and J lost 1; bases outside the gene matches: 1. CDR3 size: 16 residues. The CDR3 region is CASSFGLAGNTGELFF. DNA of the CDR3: TGTGCCAGCAGCTTCGGACTAGCGGGGAACACCGGGGAGCTGTTTTTT.

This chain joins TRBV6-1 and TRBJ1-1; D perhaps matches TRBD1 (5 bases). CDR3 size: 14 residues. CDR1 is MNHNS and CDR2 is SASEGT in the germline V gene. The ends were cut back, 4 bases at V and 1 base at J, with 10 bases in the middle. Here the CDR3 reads CASSGGTGNTEAFF. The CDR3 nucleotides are TGTGCCAGCAGTGGTGGGACGGGGAACACTGAAGCTTTCTTT.

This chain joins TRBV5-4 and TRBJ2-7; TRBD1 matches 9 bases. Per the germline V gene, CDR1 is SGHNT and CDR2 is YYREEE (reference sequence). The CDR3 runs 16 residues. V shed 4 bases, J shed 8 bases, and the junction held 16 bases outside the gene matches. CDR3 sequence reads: CASSPPGTGRTVQQYF. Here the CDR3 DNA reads TGTGCCAGCAGCCCACCCGGGACAGGGCGAACAGTCCAGCAGTACTTC.

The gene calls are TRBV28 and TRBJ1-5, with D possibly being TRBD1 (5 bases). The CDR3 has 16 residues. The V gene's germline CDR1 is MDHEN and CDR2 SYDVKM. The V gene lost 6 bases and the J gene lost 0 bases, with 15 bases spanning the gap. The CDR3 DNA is TGTGCCAGCAGGCAATCAGGGAGGGTTAGCAATCAGCCCCAGCATTTT. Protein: CASRQSGRVSNQPQHF.